The present entry profiles one T cell receptor beta chain with its context. Antigen specificity is unknown. TCRdb keeps only in-frame clones here, not all; method: immunoSEQ multiplex PCR. The repertoire holds 80,000 to 100,000 clones, around 80% seen once, with nearly 6% in the top ten. These data are taken from a study of glioma-infiltrating T cells after dendritic cell vaccination. Study as a whole: Glioblastoma patients came from Phase I and II dendritic cell vaccination trials.

Trimming took 4 bases from V and 4 from J, leaving 14 bases between them. The CDR3 runs 15 residues. Germline V lookup: CDR1 MNHEY, CDR2 SVGAGI. Study results and caveats: Patients with more pretreatment TILs had longer time to progression and survival.

All glioblastoma patients lacked an isocitrate dehydrogenase mutation. PBMC sampling occurred before vaccination, two weeks after the third dose, and at progression. The rearrangement joins TRBV6-5 to TRBJ1-5; tentative D call: TRBD1 (6 bases). The sequenced sample was blood, obtained before dendritic cell vaccination. The clonotype was recovered from a human donor with glioblastoma. CDR3 region: CASSFAGAYNQPQHF. DNA for the CDR3: TGTGCCAGCAGTTTTGCGGGGGCTTATAATCAGCCCCAGCATTTT.